These T cell receptor beta chains were read from a single sample in a study of blood T cell repertoires in COVID-19. Generated by immunoSEQ multiplex PCR, the TCRdb table keeps only in-frame clones and is missing some. Among 90,000 to 100,000 clones, more than 70% were seen once, and the ten largest hold 2.7%. Material for sequencing was peripheral blood. Source of these receptors: a man over 45 with COVID-19, enrolled during active disease. CDR3s include the opening cysteine and the closing phenylalanine or tryptophan. A D gene is named only where the DNA matches it firmly. Clone size is shown for a subset of rows, as once, few, many or a class of expanded clone.

clone_size | j_call | d_call | v_call | cdr3_nt | cdr3_aa
. | TRBJ2-5 | TRBD1 | TRBV6-6 | TGTGCCAGCACACAGGGGACGTTGGGGGAGACCCAGTACTTC | CASTQGTLGETQYF
. | TRBJ1-2 | . | TRBV27 | TGTGCCAGCGGAACAGGATCCTATGGCTACACCTTC | CASGTGSYGYTF
. | TRBJ2-5 | . | TRBV7-9 | TGTGCCAGCAGCTTAGTGTCCGAGCAAGAGACCCAGTACTTC | CASSLVSEQETQYF
. | TRBJ1-6 | TRBD1 | TRBV27 | TGTGCCAGCAGTTTGGAGGGACAGCCGGTAACTTCACCCCTCCACTTT | CASSLEGQPVTSPLHF
few | TRBJ1-1 | . | TRBV29-1 | TGCAGCGTTGTAACGCGAGGGTTCCGCACTGAAGCTTTCTTT | CSVVTRGFRTEAFF
. | TRBJ1-2 | . | TRBV29-1 | TGCAGCGTTGAAGTCGGCCAGGGCCATGGCTACACCTTC | CSVEVGQGHGYTF
. | TRBJ2-2 | TRBD2 | TRBV9 | TGTGCCAGCACTATAAGCGGGGGTTACACCGGGGAGCTGTTTTTT | CASTISGGYTGELFF
. | TRBJ1-3 | TRBD1 | TRBV6-2/TRBV6-3 | TGTGCCAGCAGTTTACCTGGACAGGCGTCTGGAAACACCATATATTTT | CASSLPGQASGNTIYF
. | TRBJ1-1 | . | TRBV9 | TGTGCCAGCAGCGGCCAGGGTTACACTGAAGCTTTCTTT | CASSGQGYTEAFF
. | TRBJ2-3 | . | TRBV13 | TGTGCCAGCAGCTTTCGGGGGACAGATACGCAGTATTTT | CASSFRGTDTQYF
once | TRBJ2-6 | . | TRBV7-2 | TGTGCCAGCAGCTTAATAATCTCTGGGGCCAACGTCCTGACTTTC | CASSLIISGANVLTF
. | TRBJ1-6 | . | TRBV3-1/TRBV3-2 | TGTGCCAGCGGCCAATTAGCCTCGGTGGGCTCCTATAATTCACCCCTCCACTTT | CASGQLASVGSYNSPLHF
once | TRBJ1-6 | . | TRBV19 | TGTGCCAGTAGTATAGGCCGGGATTCACCCCTCCACTTT | CASSIGRDSPLHF
. | TRBJ2-1 | TRBD2 | TRBV4-1 | TGCGCCAGCAGCCAAGAAACGGGGGGGCCTCGGAATGAGCAGTTCTTC | CASSQETGGPRNEQFF
. | TRBJ2-6 | . | TRBV10-3 | TGTGCCATCAGTGAAGGGACACTAAGTTCGGCTAGCTCTGGGGCCAACGTCCTGACTTTC | CAISEGTLSSASSGANVLTF
. | TRBJ2-2 | . | TRBV27 | TGTGCCAGCAGTTTATCGTTAGCGGCCGGGGAGCTGTTTTTT | CASSLSLAAGELFF
. | TRBJ1-5 | . | TRBV30 | TGTGCCTGGAGCCGGGACTGGAATAGCAATCAGCCCCAGCATTTT | CAWSRDWNSNQPQHF
. | TRBJ1-2 | . | TRBV5-4 | TGTGCCAGCCGGGAGGGGGGGAAGGTTTCTAACTATGGCTACACCTTC | CASREGGKVSNYGYTF
. | TRBJ2-4 | . | TRBV24-1 | TGTGCCACCAGTGCTGCAGGGTACATTCAGTACTTC | CATSAAGYIQYF
once | TRBJ1-2 | TRBD1 | TRBV7-2 | TGTGCCAGCAGCTCCGGGACAGGGGGCGGCTATGGCTACACCTTC | CASSSGTGGGYGYTF
. | TRBJ1-2 | . | TRBV2 | TGTGCCAGCAGCGCCGGGGGTTATGGCTACACCTTC | CASSAGGYGYTF
. | TRBJ1-2 | . | TRBV4-1 | TGCGCCAGCAGCCAACAAGAGATAGCTAACTATGGCTACACCTTC | CASSQQEIANYGYTF
. | TRBJ1-2 | . | TRBV27 | TGTGCCAGCAGTTTAGCGGGGTCTTCAGTCGGAGGCTACACCTTC | CASSLAGSSVGGYTF
. | TRBJ1-1 | . | TRBV19 | TGTGCCAGTAGTATAGATCGGGTTTGGACAGCGAGCAGCACTGAAGCTTTCTTT | CASSIDRVWTASSTEAFF
. | TRBJ2-5 | TRBD2 | TRBV7-7 | TGTGCTAGCAGCTTAGGAGGGAGACTAGCGGGGGGCCTTGAGACCCAGTACTTC | CASSLGGRLAGGLETQYF
. | TRBJ1-6 | . | TRBV19 | TGTGCCAGTAGAGGAGGGAATATCTTGTCGGATTCACCCCTCCACTTT | CASRGGNILSDSPLHF
. | TRBJ1-1 | TRBD1 | TRBV5-4 | TGTGCCAGCAGCTCCTATCAGGGGGCGCTGAACACTGAAGCTTTCTTT | CASSSYQGALNTEAFF
few | TRBJ2-6 | TRBD1 | TRBV7-2 | TGTGCCAGCAGCTTAGCTACAGGGGTATCCCGCTCTGGGGCCAACGTCCTGACTTTC | CASSLATGVSRSGANVLTF
. | TRBJ2-2 | TRBD2 | TRBV7-2 | TGTGCCAGCAGCTTCGAGCGGGGGGGCTCCGGGGAGCTGTTTTTT | CASSFERGGSGELFF
. | TRBJ1-3 | . | TRBV6-4 | TGTGCCAGCAGGACAGGACGCTCTAGCTCTGGAAACACCATATATTTT | CASRTGRSSSGNTIYF